Each of the 12 T cell receptor beta chains below was sequenced from the same sample in a study of post-analysis software for immune sequencing data. Carried by the TCR beta cDNA libraries were unique molecular identifiers. MiXCR was run by TCRdb on the PCR reads, yielding one entry per CDR3 protein. The sample carries 400,000 to 500,000 distinct CDR3 sequences, roughly 40% recorded once. The study's findings and limits: Four to six TRBV segments, including TRBV5-6, TRBV5-1 and TRBV20-1, were more frequent in patients than controls.

These receptors' antigens are unknown. The specimen was blood. These receptors were taken from a girl aged 2 to 9 with multiple sclerosis.

This clonotype was recorded a few times. The rearrangement uses TRBV15 and TRBJ1-4; D ambiguous. The CDR3 has 15 amino acids. Trimming cost V 1 base and J 6 bases, with 12 bases left between them. Germline V gene sequence: CDR1 LNHNV, CDR2 YYDKDF (reference sequence). Written as DNA, the CDR3 is TGTGCCACCAGCAGAGCATTCTGGGCGGATGAAAAACTGTTTTTT. Protein product: CATSRAFWADEKLFF.

In this sample, this clonotype turned up a few times. The chain recombines TRBV12-3 or TRBV12-4 with TRBJ1-4; 7 bases match TRBD1. The CDR3 sequence is 14 residues long. Trimming took 4 bases from V and 6 from J; bases not matched to a gene: 5. The CDR3 reads CASSSDRMDEKLFF. In DNA form, the CDR3 reads TGTGCCAGCAGTTCGGACAGGATGGATGAAAAACTGTTTTTT.

The V call is TRBV9, the J call TRBJ2-1; unclear D gene. Germline V gives CDR1 SGDLS, CDR2 YYNGEE. CDR3 size: 16 residues. Trimming took off 0 bases at V and 7 bases at J, with 17 bases between the two ends. DNA of the CDR3: TGTGCCAGCAGCGTAGTTAGTCCCGGCGTTGGGAATGAGCAGTTCTTC. This sequence encodes CASSVVSPGVGNEQFF. The whole variable domain, remainder taken from reference TRBV9 and TRBJ2-1, is DSGVTQTPKHLITATGQRVTLRCSPRSGDLSVYWYQQSLDQGLQFLIQYYNGEERAKGNILERFSAQQFPDLHSELNLSSLELGDSALYFCASSVVSPGVGNEQFFGPGTRLTVL.

This clonotype was detected only a few times. The chain links TRBV20-1 to TRBJ1-6, with D unclear. This CDR3 has 14 amino acids. V lost 6 bases and J lost 6, with 15 bases in between. Germline assignment: CDR1 DFQATT and CDR2 SNEGSKA (reference sequence). The chain's CDR3 is CSAPPGDSNSPLHF. CDR3 coding DNA: TGCAGTGCGCCCCCAGGAGACTCTAATTCACCCCTCCACTTT.

V usage is TRBV7-8 and J usage is TRBJ1-1; D is undetermined. Germline CDR1 is SGHVS and CDR2 is FQNEAQ. The V end lost 5 bases, the J end lost 6 bases, and 19 bases lay between the germline ends. There are 15 residues in the CDR3. CDR3 sequence reads: CASSRRPGLLAEAFF. DNA of the CDR3: TGTGCCAGCAGCCGTCGCCCGGGTCTTTTGGCTGAAGCTTTCTTT. Full variable domain (rest looked up from reference TRBV7-8 and TRBJ1-1): GAGVSQSPRYKVAKRGQDVALRCDPISGHVSLFWYQQALGQGPEFLTYFQNEAQLDKSGLPSDRFFAERPEGSVSTLKIQRTQQEDSAVYLCASSRRPGLLAEAFFGQGTRLTVV.

The chain links TRBV29-1 to TRBJ2-5; a weak D match, TRBD2 (6 bases). Trimming removed 4 bases from V and 2 bases from J, with 8 bases in between. The CDR3 has 12 amino acids. From germline, CDR1 is SQVTM and CDR2 ANQGSEA. The CDR3 DNA follows: TGCAGCGTTGCGGGAGCTCAAGAGACCCAGTACTTC. The encoded protein is CSVAGAQETQYF.

The chain has TRBV12-5 and TRBJ1-1; possible D gene TRBD1, 5 bases. Deletions cut 6 bases from V and 3 bases from J, with 5 bases between. The CDR3 length is 11 residues. CDR1 is LGHNT and CDR2 is FRNRAP in the germline V gene. The DNA of the CDR3 is TGTGCTAGTGGACAGGACACTGAAGCTTTCTTT. This gives the protein CASGQDTEAFF.

This clonotype was observed a handful of times. The junction departs from the called germline gene at one end, perhaps through a read error. DNA of the CDR3: TGCACCAGCAGCGGAGCGTGGAGCACTGAAGCTTTCTTT. Translating it yields CTSSGAWSTEAFF. V is TRBV5-1 and J is TRBJ1-1, with D unresolved. CDR3 size: 13 residues. Germline CDR1 and CDR2: SGHRS and YFSETQ.

This clonotype was observed a few times. The junction departs from germline at one end; a sequencing error may be responsible. The V gene is TRBV5-6, the J gene TRBJ2-1, with 7 positions matching TRBD1. Germline-derived CDR1 and CDR2 are SGHDT and YYEEEE. The CDR3 contains 15 residues. Here the CDR3 DNA reads TGTGCCAGCAGCCTGAACAGGGGCTCCAACAATGAGCAGTTCTTC. Its translation: CASSLNRGSNNEQFF.

This clonotype was picked up a small number of times. The chain employs TRBV7-2 and TRBJ2-1, with D unclear. The CDR3 length is 14 residues. With 1 base removed from V and 6 bases from J, the gap between germline ends came to 10 bases. Per germline, CDR1 SGHTA and CDR2 FQGNSA. The CDR3 region is CASSLGGQINEQFF. The CDR3 DNA follows: TGTGCCAGCAGCTTAGGGGGTCAGATCAATGAGCAGTTCTTC.

V usage is TRBV12-3 or TRBV12-4 and J usage is TRBJ1-2; a possible D gene is TRBD1 (6 bases). Trimming left V 0 bases short and J 4 bases short, with 12 bases between. This CDR3 has 15 residues. The DNA of the CDR3 is TGTGCCAGCAGTTTAGCCTGGGGGGCGGGCTATGGCTACACCTTC. It codes for CASSLAWGAGYGYTF.

This clonotype appeared a few times. A much larger clone sits a single nucleotide away, making a read error possible. This chain's CDR3 is CASSLVLEDSGYEQYF. The DNA for the CDR3 is TGTGCCAGCAGCTTAGTATTAGAGGACAGTGGGTACGAGCAGTACTTC. This rearrangement joins TRBV7-6 to TRBJ2-5, with D maybe TRBD1 (6 bases). The DNA end is a closer match to TRBJ2-7, so the J assignment may be wrong. Germline V gene lookup returns CDR1 SGHVS and CDR2 FNYEAQ. The CDR3 covers 16 residues.